The 15 T cell receptor beta chains given below trace back to one sample, sequenced in a study of OX40 agonist ivuxolimab in advanced cancers. Assay used: immunoSEQ multiplex PCR; TCRdb lists only in-frame clones, some missing. The sample lists over 10,000 clones, about 76% occurring once. The sequencing used CD4+ or CD8+ T cells sorted from blood, collected in a trial of the OX40 agonist ivuxolimab. All receptors derive from an adult with an advanced solid tumor such as melanoma, head and neck, liver or kidney cancer.

The chain links TRBV27 to TRBJ1-4, with D hard to call. The length of the CDR3 is 12 residues. Per germline, CDR1 MNHEY and CDR2 SMNVEV (reference sequence). The ends were cut back, 2 bases at V and 8 bases at J, with 6 bases in the middle. CDR3 nucleotide sequence: TGTGCCAGCAGTTTAGTGGGGGAAAAACTGTTTTTT. This codes for CASSLVGEKLFF.

As regards this clone: Just one base apart from a much larger clone, this may be a read error. Within the sample, other DNA sequences also encode this same CDR3. V gene TRBV6-1 combines with J gene TRBJ2-1; maybe TRBD2 (5 bases). The germline V gene has CDR1 MNHNS and CDR2 SASEGT. This CDR3 region has 14 residues. Trimming took 6 bases from V and 3 from J, leaving 12 bases between them. Written as DNA, the CDR3 is TGTGCCAGCAGCCCCCGGGGATTCTACAATGAGCAGTTCTTC. It translates to CASSPRGFYNEQFF.

The CDR3 here is CATGRGAFMDEQFF. CDR3 sequence (DNA): TGTGCCACGGGTAGGGGAGCGTTTATGGATGAGCAGTTCTTC. The chain is built from TRBV27 and TRBJ2-1; D could derive from TRBD1 or TRBD2 (5 bases each). CDR1 and CDR2 (germline): MNHEY, SMNVEV (reference sequence). Trimming took 10 bases from V and 8 from J, leaving 21 bases between them. This CDR3 has 14 residues.

The gene calls are TRBV7-9 and TRBJ2-1, with 7 bases fitting TRBD1. Germline CDR1 SEHNR, CDR2 FQNEAQ (reference sequence). The ends lost 5 bases at V and 12 bases at J; junction bases unmatched: 13. The CDR3 covers 14 residues. This CDR3 reads CASSPKRQGGGQFF. The CDR3 DNA reads as TGTGCCAGCAGCCCGAAGCGACAGGGCGGAGGGCAGTTCTTC.

CDR3 sequence: CASSPPLSGANVLTF. As DNA, the CDR3 is TGTGCCAGCAGCCCCCCCCTCTCTGGGGCCAACGTCCTGACTTTC. The chain joins TRBV16 to TRBJ2-6; D gene ambiguous. The CDR3 loop spans 15 amino acids. Germline V gives CDR1 KGHSY, CDR2 FQNENV. V was clipped by 4 bases and J by 0 bases, with 7 bases between them.

This clone was observed a few times. The chain is built from TRBV14 and TRBJ1-1, with 9 bases aligning to TRBD1. In germline, CDR1 is SGHDN, CDR2 FVKESK. V lost 6 bases and J lost 6; bases outside the gene matches: 8. The CDR3 runs 14 residues. This CDR3 reads CASRSTGGLAEAFF. The DNA of the CDR3 is TGTGCCAGCAGATCGACAGGGGGACTCGCTGAAGCTTTCTTT.

The chain couples TRBV5-4 to TRBJ1-2; 9 bases are shared with TRBD1. Unmatched junction bases numbered 2, after V lost 4 bases and J lost 4 bases. The CDR3 covers 13 residues. The germline CDR1 and CDR2 sequences are SGHNT and YYREEE (reference sequence). The CDR3 loop is CASSGGQGYGYTF. The CDR3 DNA sequence: TGTGCCAGCAGCGGGGGACAGGGCTATGGCTACACCTTC.

The chain has TRBV7-9 and TRBJ2-7; 10 bases map to TRBD1. V dropped 1 base and J dropped 4; count of bases not matched to a gene: 4. This CDR3 contains 15 residues. Per germline, CDR1 SEHNR and CDR2 FQNEAQ (reference sequence). This chain's CDR3 is CASSLGGTGEYEQYF. Here the CDR3 DNA reads TGTGCCAGCAGCTTAGGGGGGACAGGGGAGTACGAGCAGTACTTC.

This clone was recorded a few times. The rearrangement links TRBV7-8 to TRBJ2-3, with TRBD2 matching 9 bases. This CDR3 has 15 amino acids. Per germline, CDR1 SGHVS and CDR2 FQNEAQ. After removal of 7 bases from V and 2 bases from J, the junction contained 7 bases not matched to a gene. The CDR3 reads CASTAGGPVTDTQYF. CDR3 DNA: TGTGCCAGCACTGCGGGAGGGCCTGTCACAGATACGCAGTATTTT. The whole variable domain, remainder taken from reference TRBV7-8 and TRBJ2-3, is GAGVSQSPRYKVAKRGQDVALRCDPISGHVSLFWYQQALGQGPEFLTYFQNEAQLDKSGLPSDRFFAERPEGSVSTLKIQRTQQEDSAVYLCASTAGGPVTDTQYFGPGTRLTVL.

V is TRBV29-1 and J is TRBJ2-1; 12 bases match TRBD2. CDR1 and CDR2 from the germline V gene are SQVTM and ANQGSEA. The junction had 8 bases not matched to a gene; V was cut back by 4 bases and J by 4 bases. The CDR3 extends over 16 amino acids. CDR3 coding DNA: TGCAGCGTTGTACCTAGCGGGAGGGCCATTTACAATGAGCAGTTCTTC. Translated: CSVVPSGRAIYNEQFF.

J is TRBJ2-3 and V is TRBV7-8; 13 nucleotides match TRBD2. Germline CDR1 is SGHVS and CDR2 is FQNEAQ. The CDR3 totals 17 residues. Trimming at V came to 2 bases and at J to 2 bases, leaving 4 bases not matched to a gene. CDR3 DNA sequence: TGTGCCAGCAGCTTAAAGGGACTAGCGGGGACCACAGATACGCAGTATTTT. Its protein product is CASSLKGLAGTTDTQYF.

The chain couples TRBV19 to TRBJ1-5, with no clear D. V was cut by 2 bases and J by 4 bases, with 9 bases left in between. This CDR3 contains 14 residues. Germline V gene data show CDR1 as LNHDA and CDR2 as SQIVND (reference sequence). The CDR3 sequence: CASSIRRINQPQHF. The CDR3 DNA is TGTGCCAGTAGTATACGCAGGATAAATCAGCCCCAGCATTTT.

This clone is labeled as medium-sized. CDR3 in DNA: TGCGCCAGCAGCTTTATCAGTGGCACCGGGGAGCTGTTTTTT. Its translation is CASSFISGTGELFF. The rearrangement joins TRBV5-1 to TRBJ2-2; D unresolved. The CDR3 is 14 amino acids. V was shortened by 2 bases and J by 4 bases, with 9 bases between the two germline ends. Germline CDR1 is SGHRS and CDR2 is YFSETQ.

This clone was observed once. The V gene is TRBV5-1, the J gene TRBJ2-1; D is ambiguous. The CDR3 is 13 residues long. Trimming removed 4 bases at V and 7 bases at J, with 12 bases between. Germline assignment: CDR1 SGHRS and CDR2 YFSETQ. CDR3 bases: TGCGCCAGCAGCGAGCCCGGACCGAATGAGCAGTTCTTC. Protein sequence: CASSEPGPNEQFF.

The chain joins TRBV5-6 to TRBJ2-2; 10 nucleotides match TRBD1. This CDR3 is built from 16 residues. Per germline, CDR1 SGHDT and CDR2 YYEEEE. V shed 0 bases and J 4 bases; nucleotides not matched to a gene: 3. The CDR3 spells CASSLAGTGVTGELFF. CDR3 nucleotides: TGTGCCAGCAGCTTGGCCGGGACAGGGGTCACCGGGGAGCTGTTTTTT.